Given below is one T cell receptor (beta chain) in context. The antigen is undetermined. The data originate from a study of cytomegalovirus exposure and HLA in healthy donors. The study, taken as a whole, reports: In a later analysis, TCR beta V- and J-gene trimming showed a link to a missense DCLRE1C variant.

Germline assignment: CDR1 PRHDT and CDR2 FYEKMQ (reference sequence). V lost 4 bases to trimming and J lost 3 bases, with 12 bases between them. The CDR3 runs to 14 residues. The PCR employed 60 Vbeta primers together with 13 Jbeta primers. Generated by immunoSEQ multiplex PCR, the TCRdb table keeps only in-frame clones and is missing some. The sample has approximately 180,000 clones; approximately 80% are singletons. Sequenced: PBMCs. The source of this sequence is a woman aged 25 to 39 in good health and CMV-seronegative. J is TRBJ2-5 and V is TRBV13; D is possibly TRBD2 (5 bases). The DNA for the CDR3 is TGTGCCAGCAGCTCACGGACGGAGGAAGAGACCCAGTACTTC. It encodes CASSSRTEEETQYF.